One and the same sample provided the 7 T cell receptor beta chains below, sequenced in a study of T cells in women clearing cervical HPV infection. The method was immunoSEQ multiplex PCR; TCRdb's version includes in-frame clones alone and lacks a portion of them. The sample totals approximately 39,000 clones. Material: blood buffy coat. These receptors originate from a woman aged 18 to 75 with a cervical HPV16 infection that either progressed to CIN3+ or cleared (not recorded which).

Incomplete CDR3 DNA: TGCAGCGCTACTTCGGGGAATGAG. Translating it yields CSATSGNE. The full CDR3 protein reads CSATSGNEQFF. The chain recombines TRBV29-1 with TRBJ2-1, with a possible D match to TRBD2 (5 bases). The read ends 3 residues before the CDR3 terminus; that terminus is restored from the germline J gene. Trimming left V 7 bases short and J 7 bases short, with 11 bases between. Germline loops: CDR1 SQVTM, CDR2 ANQGSEA. The CDR3 has 11 amino acids.

On this clone: Read sequence stops 3 residues before the CDR3 end, and the germline J gene provides the missing end. The J gene is TRBJ2-1, the V gene TRBV5-1, with 16 bases identical to TRBD2. Losses at the gene ends were 4 bases for V and 8 bases for J; bases not matched to a gene: 9. This CDR3 comprises 17 residues. Germline values: CDR1 SGHRS, CDR2 YFSETQ. CDR3 sequence reads: CASSPGTSGGAVDEQFF. The part of the CDR3 DNA that was read is TGCGCCAGCAGCCCCGGGACTAGCGGGGGGGCCGTGGATGAG.

Details on this clone: The CDR3 goes on 3 residues after the read ends, and that part is filled in from the germline J gene. The V and J genes are TRBV20-1 and TRBJ1-1; D is ambiguous. The CDR3 totals 13 residues. Germline V gene data show CDR1 as DFQATT and CDR2 as SNEGSKA (reference sequence). V was clipped by 3 bases and J by 0 bases, with 8 bases between them. The sequenced CDR3 bases are TGCAGTGCTAGTCCAGACATGAACACTGAA. Translated: CSASPDMNTE. The whole CDR3 protein reads CSASPDMNTEAFF.

As for this clone: The read is 3 residues too short to cover the CDR3 end, so that end is filled in from the germline J gene. This chain links TRBV5-6 with TRBJ2-7; 10 bases agree with TRBD1. Germline-derived CDR1 and CDR2 are SGHDT and YYEEEE. The CDR3 consists of 14 residues. After removal of 4 bases from V and 3 bases from J, the junction contained 4 bases not matched to a gene. This chain's CDR3 is CASSPGTGDYEQYF. CDR3 DNA, as far as it was read: TGTGCCAGCAGCCCTGGGACAGGGGACTACGAG. Filled out from reference TRBV5-6 and TRBJ2-7, the complete variable domain reads DAGVTQSPTHLIKTRGQQVTLRCSPKSGHDTVSWYQQALGQGPQFIFQYYEEEERQRGNFPDRFSGHQFPNYSSELNVNALLLGDSALYLCASSPGTGDYEQYFGPGTRLTVT.

CDR3 amino acids: CASSFPGTGPGELFF. The part of the CDR3 DNA that was read is TGTGCCAGCAGCTTTCCCGGGACAGGGCCCGGGGAG. The rearrangement joins TRBV5-5 to TRBJ2-2; the match to TRBD1 covers 9 bases. The observed sequence ends 3 residues before the CDR3 terminus, with the missing tail filled in from the germline J gene. Germline CDR1 is SGHKS and CDR2 is YYEKEE (reference sequence). This CDR3 has 15 amino acids. J gave up 6 bases and V 2 bases, and 5 bases lay outside the gene matches.

A note on this clone: The read terminates 3 residues before the CDR3 end, so the remaining end is supplied by the germline J gene. The chain is built from TRBV7-2 and TRBJ2-7; 7 bases align to TRBD2. CDR1 is SGHTA and CDR2 is FQGNSA in the germline V gene. The junction had 5 bases not matched to a gene; V was cut back by 1 base and J by 5 bases. The length of the CDR3 is 14 residues. Partial CDR3 DNA: TGTGCCAGCAGCTTAGTGCCGGGACTAAACGAG. Translation: CASSLVPGLNE. Given in full, the CDR3 is CASSLVPGLNEQYF.

Turning to this clone: The CDR3 goes on 3 residues after the read ends, and that part is filled in from the germline J gene. The rearrangement links TRBV7-9 to TRBJ2-3, with D possibly being TRBD1 (5 bases). The CDR3 totals 15 residues. Germline V gene lookup returns CDR1 SEHNR and CDR2 FQNEAQ (reference sequence). V was trimmed by 2 bases and J by 2 bases, leaving 11 bases between them. The CDR3 is CASSLLTGDTDTQYF. CDR3 DNA (partial): TGTGCCAGCAGCTTATTAACAGGAGACACAGATACG.